What follows describes a single TCR beta chain. Its specificity is unknown. These data come from a study of beta chain features in type 1 diabetes. The investigators reverse transcribed all of the isolated RNA, so they sequenced expressed TCRB transcripts. For naive, central memory and regulatory T cell samples, reads averaged roughly 3.5 million. Assay used: immunoSEQ multiplex PCR; TCRdb lists only in-frame clones, some missing. This sample has 240,000 or so clones, with around 21% found just once. Study-wide findings and caveats: The naive, central memory and Treg TCRB repertoires looked more alike in patients than they did in healthy donors. Moderate yet significant TCRB CDR3 shortening was seen in Type 1 diabetes patients in all four CD4+ subsets. PCR might preferentially amplify shorter templates, equally in patients and controls.

CDR3 length: 13 amino acids. Germline assignment: CDR1 MNHNY and CDR2 SVGAGI (reference sequence). The V and J ends lost 5 bases and 1 base respectively, with 8 bases between them. CD4+ naive, central memory, regulatory and stem cell-like memory cells were sorted via CD45RO/CCR7/CD25/CD127/CD95/CD27. The chain combines TRBV6-6 with TRBJ1-1; D call uncertain. Sample: naive CD4+ T cells from blood. This TCR was recovered from a woman aged 40 to 49 with type 1 diabetes. The CDR3 DNA sequence: TGTGCCAGCAGTCCAACACAGAACACTGAAGCTTTCTTT. Translation gives CASSPTQNTEAFF.